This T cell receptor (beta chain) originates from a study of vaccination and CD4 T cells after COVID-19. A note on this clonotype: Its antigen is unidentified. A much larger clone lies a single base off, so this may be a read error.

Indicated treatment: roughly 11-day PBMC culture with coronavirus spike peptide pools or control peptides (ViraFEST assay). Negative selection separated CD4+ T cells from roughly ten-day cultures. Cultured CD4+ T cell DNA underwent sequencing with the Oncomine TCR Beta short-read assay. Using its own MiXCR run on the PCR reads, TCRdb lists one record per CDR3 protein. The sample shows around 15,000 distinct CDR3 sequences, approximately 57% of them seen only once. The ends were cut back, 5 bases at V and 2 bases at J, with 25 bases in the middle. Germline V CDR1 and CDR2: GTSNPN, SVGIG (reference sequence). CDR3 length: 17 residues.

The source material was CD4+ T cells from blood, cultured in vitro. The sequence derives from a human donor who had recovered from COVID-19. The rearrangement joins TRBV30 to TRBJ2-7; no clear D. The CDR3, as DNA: TGTGCCTGGGGTCCCCCTCCCCGTCTATCCCAAACCTACGAGCAGTACTTC. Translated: CAWGPPPRLSQTYEQYF.